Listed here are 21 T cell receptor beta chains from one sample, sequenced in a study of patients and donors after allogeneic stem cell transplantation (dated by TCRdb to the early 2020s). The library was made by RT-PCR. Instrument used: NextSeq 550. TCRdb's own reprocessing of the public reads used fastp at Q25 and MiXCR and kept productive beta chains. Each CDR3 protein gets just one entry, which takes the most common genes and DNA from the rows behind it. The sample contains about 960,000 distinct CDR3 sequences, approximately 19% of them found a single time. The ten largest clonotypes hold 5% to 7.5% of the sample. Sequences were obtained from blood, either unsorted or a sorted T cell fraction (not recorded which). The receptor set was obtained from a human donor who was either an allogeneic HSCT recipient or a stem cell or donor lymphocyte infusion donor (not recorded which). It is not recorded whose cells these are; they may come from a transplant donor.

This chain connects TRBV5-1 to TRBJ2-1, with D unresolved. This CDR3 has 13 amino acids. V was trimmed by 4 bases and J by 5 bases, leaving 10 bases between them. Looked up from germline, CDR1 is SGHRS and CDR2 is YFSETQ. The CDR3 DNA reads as TGCGCCAGCAGCAAAGACGCACACAATGAGCAGTTCTTC. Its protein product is CASSKDAHNEQFF.

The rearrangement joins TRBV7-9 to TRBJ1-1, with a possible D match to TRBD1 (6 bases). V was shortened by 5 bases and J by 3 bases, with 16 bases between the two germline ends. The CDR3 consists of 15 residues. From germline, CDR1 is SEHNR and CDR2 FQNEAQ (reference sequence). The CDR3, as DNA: TGTGCCAGCAGCATTTCCGGGACAAAGGACACTGAAGCTTTCTTT. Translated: CASSISGTKDTEAFF.

CDR3 in DNA: TGTGCCAGCAGTGAATCAGGGCAGGGGACTGAAGCTTTCTTT. It yields the protein CASSESGQGTEAFF. The chain carries TRBV2 and TRBJ1-1; D is perhaps TRBD1 (6 bases). Germline V gene sequence: CDR1 SNHLY, CDR2 FYNNEI. The CDR3 is 14 residues long. The germline V and J ends were trimmed by 2 bases and 5 bases, with 12 bases remaining between them.

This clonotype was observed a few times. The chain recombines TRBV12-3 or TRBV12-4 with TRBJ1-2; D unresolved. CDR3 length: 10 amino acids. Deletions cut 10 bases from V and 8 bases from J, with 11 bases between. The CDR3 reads CATSSRGYTF. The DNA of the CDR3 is TGTGCCACCTCATCGAGAGGCTACACCTTC.

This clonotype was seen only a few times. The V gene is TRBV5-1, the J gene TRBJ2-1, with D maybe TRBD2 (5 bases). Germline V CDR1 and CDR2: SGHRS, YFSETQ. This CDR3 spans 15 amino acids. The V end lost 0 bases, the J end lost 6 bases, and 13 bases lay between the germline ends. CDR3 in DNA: TGCGCCAGCAGCTTGGGTGGGAGACCCTTCAATGAGCAGTTCTTC. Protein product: CASSLGGRPFNEQFF.

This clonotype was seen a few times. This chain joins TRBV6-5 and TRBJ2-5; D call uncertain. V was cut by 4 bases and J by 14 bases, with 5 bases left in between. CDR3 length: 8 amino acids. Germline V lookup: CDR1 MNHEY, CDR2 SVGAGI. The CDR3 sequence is CASSSLYF. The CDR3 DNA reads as TGTGCCAGCAGTTCCCTCTACTTC.

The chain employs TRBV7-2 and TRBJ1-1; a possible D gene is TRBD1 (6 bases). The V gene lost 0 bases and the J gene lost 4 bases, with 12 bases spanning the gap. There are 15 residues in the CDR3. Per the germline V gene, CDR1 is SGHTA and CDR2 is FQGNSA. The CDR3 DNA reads TGTGCCAGCAGCTTAGCGGCACAGGGAGGCACTGAAGCTTTCTTT. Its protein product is CASSLAAQGGTEAFF. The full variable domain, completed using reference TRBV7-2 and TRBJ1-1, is GAGVSQSPSNKVTEKGKDVELRCDPISGHTALYWYRQSLGQGLEFLIYFQGNSAPDKSGLPSDRFSAERTGGSVSTLTIQRTQQEDSAVYLCASSLAAQGGTEAFFGQGTRLTVV.

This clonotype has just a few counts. CDR3 in DNA: TGTGCCAGCACCCGTTCCGGCTCGAGCACTGAAGCTTTCTTT. Its translation is CASTRSGSSTEAFF. This sequence joins TRBV6-2 or TRBV6-3 and TRBJ1-1; D not resolved. Germline CDR1 reads MNHEY; CDR2 reads SVGEGT. There are 14 residues in the CDR3. Trimming pared 7 bases from V and 4 bases from J, leaving 16 bases between.

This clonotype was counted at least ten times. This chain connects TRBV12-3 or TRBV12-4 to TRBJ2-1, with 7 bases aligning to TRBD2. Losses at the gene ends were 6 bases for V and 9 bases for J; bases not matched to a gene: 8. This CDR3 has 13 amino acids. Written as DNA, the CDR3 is TGTGCCAGCAGCCTCGGGACTATCCTTGAGCAGTTCTTC. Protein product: CASSLGTILEQFF.

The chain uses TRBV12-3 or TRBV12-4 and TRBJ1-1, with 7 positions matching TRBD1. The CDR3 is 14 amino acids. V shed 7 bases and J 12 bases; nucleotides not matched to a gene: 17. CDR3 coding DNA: TGTGCCAGCAATAGGGGGATAACAGGGGCAGGGACTTTCTTT. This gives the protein CASNRGITGAGTFF.

The CDR3 spells CASSLTQGPSYEQYF. Here the CDR3 DNA reads TGTGCCAGCAGCTTAACCCAGGGGCCGAGTTACGAGCAGTACTTC. The rearrangement links TRBV7-2 to TRBJ2-7, with TRBD1 as a possible D gene (6 bases). V shed 2 bases and J shed 4 bases, with 15 bases lying between them. CDR3 length equals 15 residues. CDR1 and CDR2 from the germline V gene are SGHTA and FQGNSA.

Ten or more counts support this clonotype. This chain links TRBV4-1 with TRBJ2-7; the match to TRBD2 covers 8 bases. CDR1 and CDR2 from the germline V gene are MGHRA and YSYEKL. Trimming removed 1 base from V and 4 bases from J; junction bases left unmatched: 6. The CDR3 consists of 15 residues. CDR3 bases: TGCGCCAGCAGCCAAGGAGCGGGAGAAGGGTACGAGCAGTACTTC. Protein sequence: CASSQGAGEGYEQYF.

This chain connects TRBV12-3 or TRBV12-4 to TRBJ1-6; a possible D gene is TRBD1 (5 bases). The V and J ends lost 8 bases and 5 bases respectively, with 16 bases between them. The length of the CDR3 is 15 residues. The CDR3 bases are TGTGCCAGCGGCCCCGCGGGGCCACATAATTCACCCCTCCACTTT. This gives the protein CASGPAGPHNSPLHF.

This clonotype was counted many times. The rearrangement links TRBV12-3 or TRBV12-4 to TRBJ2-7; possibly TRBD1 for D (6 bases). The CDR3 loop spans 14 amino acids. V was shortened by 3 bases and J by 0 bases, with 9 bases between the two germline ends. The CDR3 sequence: CASSFVDSSYEQYF. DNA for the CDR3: TGTGCCAGCAGTTTTGTGGACAGCTCCTACGAGCAGTACTTC.

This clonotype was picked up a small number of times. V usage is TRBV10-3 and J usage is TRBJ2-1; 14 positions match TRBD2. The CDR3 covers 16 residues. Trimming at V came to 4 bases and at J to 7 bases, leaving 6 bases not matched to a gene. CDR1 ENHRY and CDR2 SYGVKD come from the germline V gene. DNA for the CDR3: TGTGCCATCAGTGGTGGACTAGCGGGGGGCGGAAATGAGCAGTTCTTC. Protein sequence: CAISGGLAGGGNEQFF.

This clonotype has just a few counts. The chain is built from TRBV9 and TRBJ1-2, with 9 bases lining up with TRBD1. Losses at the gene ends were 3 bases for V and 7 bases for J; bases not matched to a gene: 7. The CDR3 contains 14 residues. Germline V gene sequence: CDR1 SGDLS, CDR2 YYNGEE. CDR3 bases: TGTGCCAGCAGCGGGGCTTACAGGGGGCCTGGCTACACCTTC. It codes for CASSGAYRGPGYTF.

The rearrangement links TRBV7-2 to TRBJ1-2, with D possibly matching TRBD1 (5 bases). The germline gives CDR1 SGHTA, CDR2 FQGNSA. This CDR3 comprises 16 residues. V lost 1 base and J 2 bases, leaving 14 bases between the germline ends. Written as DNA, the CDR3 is TGTGCCAGCAGCTTAGAAGTGGAGGGGAAAAACTATGGCTACACCTTC. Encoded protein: CASSLEVEGKNYGYTF.

CDR3 loop: CASSLRAGESYGYTF. In nucleotides, the CDR3 is TGTGCCAGCAGCTTACGGGCAGGGGAGAGCTATGGCTACACCTTC. The J gene is TRBJ1-2, the V gene TRBV5-5, with D tentatively TRBD1 (6 bases). Germline loops: CDR1 SGHKS, CDR2 YYEKEE (reference sequence). This CDR3 has 15 amino acids. Trimming removed 2 bases at V and 4 bases at J, with 15 bases between.

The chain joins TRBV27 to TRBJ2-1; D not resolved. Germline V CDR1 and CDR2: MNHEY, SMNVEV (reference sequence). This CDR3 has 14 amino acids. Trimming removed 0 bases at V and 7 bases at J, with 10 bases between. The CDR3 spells CASSLSVRVNEQFF. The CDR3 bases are TGTGCCAGCAGTTTATCGGTTCGGGTTAATGAGCAGTTCTTC.

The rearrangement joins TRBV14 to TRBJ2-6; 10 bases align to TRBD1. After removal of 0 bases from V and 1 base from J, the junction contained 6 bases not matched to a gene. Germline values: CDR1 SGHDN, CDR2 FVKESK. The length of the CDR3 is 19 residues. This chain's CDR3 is CASSQDPDRGLSGANVLTF. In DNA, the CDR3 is TGTGCCAGCAGCCAAGACCCAGACAGGGGGCTTTCTGGGGCCAACGTCCTGACTTTC.

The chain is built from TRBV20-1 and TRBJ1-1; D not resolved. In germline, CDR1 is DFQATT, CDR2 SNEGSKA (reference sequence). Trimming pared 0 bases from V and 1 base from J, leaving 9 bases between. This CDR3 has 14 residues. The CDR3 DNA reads TGCAGTGCTAGAGAGAGGACGAAGAACACTGAAGCTTTCTTT. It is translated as CSARERTKNTEAFF.